One T cell receptor (beta chain) is described in this entry. TCRdb independently ran MiXCR on the 5' RACE reads; one entry per CDR3 protein. The sample has around 690,000 distinct CDR3 sequences, approximately 21% seen once. The data derive from a study of identical twins. Trimming took off 0 bases at V and 3 bases at J, with 10 bases between the two ends. Germline V gives CDR1 SGHRS, CDR2 YFSETQ. The CDR3 has 15 residues. These data were also reused for a study on T cells expressing NK-cell markers. From that second work: HCMV seropositivity marked seven of the eight sequenced donors; one was seronegative.

Sequenced input: PBMCs. The receptor was derived from a young woman in good health. The V call is TRBV5-1, the J call TRBJ2-1; D gene ambiguous. The CDR3 region is CASSLVQANYNEQFF. Written as DNA, the CDR3 is TGCGCCAGCAGCTTGGTGCAGGCTAACTACAATGAGCAGTTCTTC.